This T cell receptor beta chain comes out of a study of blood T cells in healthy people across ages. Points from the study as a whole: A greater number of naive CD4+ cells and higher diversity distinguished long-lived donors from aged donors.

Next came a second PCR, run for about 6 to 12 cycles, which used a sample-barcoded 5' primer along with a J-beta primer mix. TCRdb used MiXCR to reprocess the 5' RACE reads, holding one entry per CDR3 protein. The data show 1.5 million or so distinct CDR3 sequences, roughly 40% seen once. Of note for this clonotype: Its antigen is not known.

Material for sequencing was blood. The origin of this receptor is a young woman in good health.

CDR3: CASSPLRAGWYEQFF. CDR3 sequence (DNA): TGTGCCAGCTCACCACTCCGAGCGGGATGGTATGAGCAGTTCTTC. The chain employs TRBV18 and TRBJ2-1; 7 bases are shared with TRBD2. The germline CDR1 and CDR2 sequences are KGHSH and LQKENI. Trimming cost V 1 base and J 8 bases; bases outside gene matches: 8. The CDR3 has 15 amino acids.